This entry features one TCR beta chain sequence. One end of the junction varies from germline; a read error may be responsible. The authors made TCR beta cDNA from around 500 ng total RNA with a constant-region primer. Libraries of TCR beta came from three nested multiplex PCR rounds with slightly modified ARM-PCR. Two initial PCR rounds of approximately 10 cycles each paired TRBV1-TRBV30 forward primers with a C-beta reverse primer. TCRdb re-analysed the multiplex PCR reads in MiXCR, keeping a single row per CDR3 protein. The profile covers 300,000 to 350,000 distinct CDR3 sequences, with about 61% appearing a single time and roughly 6% taken by the ten largest. Germline values: CDR1 KGHDR, CDR2 SFDVKD. The length of the CDR3 is 12 residues. The sample belongs to a study of tumor-infiltrating lymphocytes in primary liver carcinoma. The source of the blood RNA was unsorted whole blood, and germline DNA was extracted as well.

The sequence came from a man in his forties or fifties with primary liver carcinoma and hepatitis B virus infection. Sequencing used peripheral blood. The chain has TRBV24-1 and TRBJ2-5; D call uncertain. CDR3 sequence: CASSDYQETQYF. CDR3 sequence (DNA): TGTGCCTCCAGTGATTACCAAGAGACCCAGTACTTC.